The 8 T cell receptor beta chains below come from one sample, sequenced in a study of shared clonotypes between healthy human individuals. Data came from immunoSEQ multiplex PCR; TCRdb stores just in-frame clones and leaves some out. Of roughly 2.5 million clones detected, roughly 92% appear once; the ten largest clones hold roughly 0.15%. Sequencing was carried out using naive CD4+ T cells sorted from blood. Subset in this sample: CD45RA+ positively selected. Every receptor here comes from a man between 18 and 29 years old in good health.

Turning to this clone: No conserved phenylalanine or tryptophan is present at the end of the CDR3, so a read error is the likely explanation. This rearrangement joins TRBV28 to TRBJ1-2; D is perhaps TRBD1 (5 bases). The germline V gene encodes CDR1 MDHEN and CDR2 SYDVKM. The CDR3 totals 14 residues. V gave up 7 bases and J gave up 8 bases, with 20 bases separating them. The CDR3 DNA sequence: TGTGCCAGCACCCTGAGGGAGGGGAGGCGCGGCTACACCTCC. Translated: CASTLREGRRGYTS.

The chain has TRBV6-1 and TRBJ2-5; 12 nucleotides agree with TRBD1. The V segment lost 10 bases and the J segment 5 bases; nucleotides outside the gene matches: 11. CDR1 is MNHNS, CDR2 SASEGT, per germline. The CDR3 sequence is 15 residues long. DNA for the CDR3: TGTGCCACTCGGGACAGGGGGCGGGCTACGGAGACCCAGTACTTC. Protein sequence: CATRDRGRATETQYF.

V is TRBV2 and J is TRBJ2-7, with D perhaps TRBD1 (6 bases). CDR3 length: 16 residues. Germline CDR1 SNHLY, CDR2 FYNNEI. V was shortened by 5 bases and J by 0 bases, with 17 bases between the two germline ends. This chain's CDR3 is CASSPPGRDNSYEQYF. The DNA for the CDR3 is TGTGCCAGCAGTCCCCCCGGACGGGACAACTCCTACGAGCAGTACTTC.

Concerning this clone itself: This sample includes further DNA sequences coding for the same CDR3. The chain uses TRBV2 and TRBJ2-7; maybe TRBD1 (6 bases). V was pared by 3 bases and J by 4 bases, with 7 bases between. CDR3 length: 12 residues. Germline loops: CDR1 SNHLY, CDR2 FYNNEI. The CDR3 here is CASSDRGYEQYF. In nucleotides, the CDR3 is TGTGCCAGCAGTGACAGGGGTTACGAGCAGTACTTC. Combining the CDR3 with reference TRBV2 and TRBJ2-7 gives the whole variable domain EPEVTQTPSHQVTQMGQEVILRCVPISNHLYFYWYRQILGQKVEFLVSFYNNEISEKSEIFDDQFSVERPDGSNFTLKIRSTKLEDSAMYFCASSDRGYEQYFGPGTRLTVT.

The gene calls are TRBV1 and TRBJ2-7. TRBV1 corresponds to a pseudogene. The CDR3 covers 16 residues. The CDR3 DNA reads TGCACCAGCAGCCAAGAAATAGGCCAGGGAGTTTGCGAGCAGTACTTC. This translates into CTSSQEIGQGVCEQYF.

The chain is built from TRBV19 and TRBJ2-7; no reliable D call. V was shortened by 7 bases and J by 2 bases, with 15 bases between the two germline ends. Germline CDR1 LNHDA, CDR2 SQIVND (reference sequence). There are 14 residues in the CDR3. CDR3 in DNA: TGTGCCAGTACCAAGACACCCGGCCCCTACGAGCAGTACTTC. Amino acid sequence: CASTKTPGPYEQYF.

This chain links TRBV9 with TRBJ1-3, with D unresolved. V gave up 0 bases and J gave up 2 bases, with 9 bases separating them. The CDR3 is made up of 15 amino acids. Germline CDR1 reads SGDLS; CDR2 reads YYNGEE. The CDR3 DNA sequence: TGTGCCAGCAGCGTAGTCCCTGATGCTGGAAACACCATATATTTT. As protein: CASSVVPDAGNTIYF. The full variable domain, its missing parts supplied by reference TRBV9 and TRBJ1-3, is DSGVTQTPKHLITATGQRVTLRCSPRSGDLSVYWYQQSLDQGLQFLIQYYNGEERAKGNILERFSAQQFPDLHSELNLSSLELGDSALYFCASSVVPDAGNTIYFGEGSWLTVV.

The chain carries TRBV4-1 and TRBJ2-1; 10 nucleotides align to TRBD2. Germline loops: CDR1 MGHRA, CDR2 YSYEKL. The length of the CDR3 is 16 residues. With V trimmed by 1 base and J by 7 bases, 7 bases remained unmatched. CDR3 sequence: CASSQGLAGVLNEQFF. CDR3 DNA sequence: TGCGCCAGCAGCCAAGGGCTAGCGGGAGTTTTAAATGAGCAGTTCTTC.